The next 10 T cell receptor beta chains were all read from a single sample in a study of OX40 agonist ivuxolimab in advanced cancers. The library was generated by the immunoSEQ multiplex PCR assay. Drawn from immuneACCESS, this table holds only the in-frame rearrangements with V and J called that TCRdb kept. Clones are partly lost; checked studies trace under half to an unresolved V gene and leave the rest unexplained. Recorded for this sample are around 86,000 clones; just over 90% of them occurred a single time. The ten largest clones take up 14% of the sample. The specimen comprised CD4+ or CD8+ T cells sorted from blood, sampled in a trial of the OX40 agonist ivuxolimab. The receptor source for this set is an adult with an advanced solid tumor such as melanoma, head and neck, liver or kidney cancer.

CDR3 region: CASSSRGGEQTEAFF. The CDR3 DNA reads TGTGCCAGCAGCTCCCGGGGAGGGGAGCAGACTGAAGCTTTCTTT. The chain couples TRBV7-9 to TRBJ1-1; TRBD1 is a possible D gene (5 bases). Germline V lookup: CDR1 SEHNR, CDR2 FQNEAQ (reference sequence). CDR3 length equals 15 residues. Trimming pared 4 bases from V and 5 bases from J, leaving 17 bases between. The whole variable domain, filled in from reference TRBV7-9 and TRBJ1-1, reads DTGVSQNPRHKITKRGQNVTFRCDPISEHNRLYWYRQTLGQGPEFLTYFQNEAQLEKSRLLSDRFSAERPKGSFSTLEIQRTEQGDSAMYLCASSSRGGEQTEAFFGQGTRLTVV.

V is TRBV11-2 and J is TRBJ2-7; 13 bases are a match to TRBD2. V lost 0 bases to trimming and J lost 2 bases; unmatched junction nucleotides: 4. CDR1 and CDR2 from the germline V gene are SGHAT and FQNNGV. CDR3 length: 17 residues. This CDR3 is CASSLELAGGPPYEQYF. CDR3 sequence (DNA): TGTGCCAGCAGCTTAGAACTAGCGGGAGGGCCCCCCTACGAGCAGTACTTC.

This chain joins TRBV27 and TRBJ2-7; possibly TRBD1 or TRBD2 for D (5 bases each). The CDR3 spans 15 residues. V was shortened by 0 bases and J by 0 bases, with 9 bases between the two germline ends. Germline CDR1 is MNHEY and CDR2 is SMNVEV (reference sequence). The CDR3 DNA sequence: TGTGCCAGCAGTTTATCGGGGGTGCGCTCCTACGAGCAGTACTTC. This encodes CASSLSGVRSYEQYF.

Written as DNA, the CDR3 is TGTGCCAGCAGCTTGAAACGGGGGGCCGGCACAGATACGCAGTATTTT. Protein: CASSLKRGAGTDTQYF. This rearrangement joins TRBV5-6 to TRBJ2-3; D perhaps matches TRBD2 (7 bases). The CDR3 totals 16 residues. CDR1 is SGHDT and CDR2 is YYEEEE in the germline V gene. V dropped 1 base and J dropped 1 base, with 13 bases sitting between them.

A single count supports this clone. The chain joins TRBV16 to TRBJ2-7; a possible D gene is TRBD1 (6 bases). V shed 6 bases and J shed 0 bases, with 15 bases lying between them. The CDR3 contains 15 residues. Germline values: CDR1 KGHSY, CDR2 FQNENV. CDR3 sequence (DNA): TGTGCCAGCAGTTACGGACAGTCGTTCTCCTACGAGCAGTACTTC. Translated: CASSYGQSFSYEQYF.

The genes are TRBV7-9 and TRBJ1-1, with 10 bases matching TRBD1. The trim removed 5 bases at V and 3 bases at J, leaving 12 bases unmatched. CDR3 size: 17 residues. The germline CDR1 and CDR2 sequences are SEHNR and FQNEAQ (reference sequence). In nucleotides, the CDR3 is TGTGCCAGCAGCCCTCCCGACAGGGGGCGAAGAGACACTGAAGCTTTCTTT. This encodes CASSPPDRGRRDTEAFF.

The chain joins TRBV7-3 to TRBJ2-2; tentatively, D is TRBD2 (5 bases). Germline-derived CDR1 and CDR2 are SGHTA and FQGTGA. The length of the CDR3 is 15 residues. Trimming removed 1 base from V and 1 base from J, with 7 bases in between. In nucleotides, the CDR3 is TGTGCCAGCAGCTTAAAACTAGGGAACACCGGGGAGCTGTTTTTT. Translated: CASSLKLGNTGELFF.

CDR3 nucleotides: TGTGCCAGCAGCCAGACAGTGAATGGCTACACCTTC. Its protein is CASSQTVNGYTF. The chain links TRBV7-9 to TRBJ1-2; D perhaps matches TRBD1 (5 bases). The CDR3 is 12 amino acids. Germline values: CDR1 SEHNR, CDR2 FQNEAQ (reference sequence). V dropped 5 bases and J dropped 6 bases, with 10 bases sitting between them.

This clone was detected only once. This chain uses TRBV4-3 with TRBJ2-7, with D perhaps matching TRBD1 (5 bases). Trimming stripped 1 base from V and 2 bases from J, with 12 bases between. This CDR3 comprises 15 residues. The germline CDR1 and CDR2 sequences are LGHNA and YSLEER. The DNA for the CDR3 is TGCGCCAGCAGCCAAGTGGCCTCAGGGACCTACGAGCAGTACTTC. Amino acid sequence: CASSQVASGTYEQYF.

The rearrangement uses TRBV7-9 and TRBJ2-6; D is ambiguous. Germline V gene lookup returns CDR1 SEHNR and CDR2 FQNEAQ (reference sequence). There are 11 residues in the CDR3. V was pared by 8 bases and J by 7 bases, with 6 bases between. The chain's CDR3 is CASRTANVLTF. In DNA, the CDR3 is TGTGCCAGCCGTACCGCCAACGTCCTGACTTTC. The whole variable domain, remainder taken from reference TRBV7-9 and TRBJ2-6, is DTGVSQNPRHKITKRGQNVTFRCDPISEHNRLYWYRQTLGQGPEFLTYFQNEAQLEKSRLLSDRFSAERPKGSFSTLEIQRTEQGDSAMYLCASRTANVLTFGAGSRLTVL.